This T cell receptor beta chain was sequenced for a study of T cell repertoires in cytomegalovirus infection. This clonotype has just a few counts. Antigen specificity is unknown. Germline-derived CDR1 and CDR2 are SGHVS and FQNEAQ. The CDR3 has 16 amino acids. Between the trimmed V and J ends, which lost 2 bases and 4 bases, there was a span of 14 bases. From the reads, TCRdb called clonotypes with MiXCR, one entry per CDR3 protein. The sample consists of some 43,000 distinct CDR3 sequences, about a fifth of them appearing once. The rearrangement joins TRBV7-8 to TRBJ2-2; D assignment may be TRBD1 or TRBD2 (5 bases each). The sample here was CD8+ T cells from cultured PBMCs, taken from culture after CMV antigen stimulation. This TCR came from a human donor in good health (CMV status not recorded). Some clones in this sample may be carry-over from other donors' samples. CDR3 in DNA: TGTGCCAGCAGCTTAAAGGGGCTAGCCCCCACCGGGGAGCTGTTTTTT. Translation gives CASSLKGLAPTGELFF.